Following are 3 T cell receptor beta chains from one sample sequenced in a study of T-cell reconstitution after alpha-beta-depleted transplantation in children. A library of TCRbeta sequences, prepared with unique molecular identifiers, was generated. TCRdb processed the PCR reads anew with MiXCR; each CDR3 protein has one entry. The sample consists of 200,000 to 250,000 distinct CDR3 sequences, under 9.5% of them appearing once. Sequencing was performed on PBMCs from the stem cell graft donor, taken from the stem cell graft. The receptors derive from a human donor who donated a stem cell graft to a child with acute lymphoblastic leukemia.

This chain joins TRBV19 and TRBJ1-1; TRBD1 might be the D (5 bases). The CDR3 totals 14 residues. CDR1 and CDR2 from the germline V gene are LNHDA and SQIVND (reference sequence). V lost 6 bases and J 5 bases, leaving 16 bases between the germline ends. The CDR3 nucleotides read TGTGCCAGTAGGGATGACAGTCTATATACTGAAGCTTTCTTT. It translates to CASRDDSLYTEAFF.

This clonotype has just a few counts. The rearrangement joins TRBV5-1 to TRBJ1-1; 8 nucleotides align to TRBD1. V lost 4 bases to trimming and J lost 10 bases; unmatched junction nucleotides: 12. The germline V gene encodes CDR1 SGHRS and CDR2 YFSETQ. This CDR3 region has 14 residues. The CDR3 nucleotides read TGCGCCAGCAGCCCGGCGACAGGGGCGAGGGGAGCTTTCTTT. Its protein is CASSPATGARGAFF. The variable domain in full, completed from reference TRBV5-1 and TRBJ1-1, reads KAGVTQTPRYLIKTRGQQVTLSCSPISGHRSVSWYQQTPGQGLQFLFEYFSETQRNKGNFPGRFSGRQFSNSRSEMNVSTLELGDSALYLCASSPATGARGAFFGQGTRLTVV.

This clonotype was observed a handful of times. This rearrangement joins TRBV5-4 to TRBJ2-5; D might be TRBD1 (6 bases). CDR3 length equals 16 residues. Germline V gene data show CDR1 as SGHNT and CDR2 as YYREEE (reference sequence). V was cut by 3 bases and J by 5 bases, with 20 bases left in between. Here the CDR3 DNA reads TGTGCCAGCAGCTCCCCCCTATTACAGGGTCGGGAGACCCAGTACTTC. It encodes CASSSPLLQGRETQYF. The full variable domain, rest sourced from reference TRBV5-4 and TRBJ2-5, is ETGVTQSPTHLIKTRGQQVTLRCSSQSGHNTVSWYQQALGQGPQFIFQYYREEENGRGNFPPRFSGLQFPNYSSELNVNALELDDSALYLCASSSPLLQGRETQYFGPGTRLLVL.